This T cell receptor (beta chain) came from a study of blood T cell repertoires in COVID-19. The wider study: Researchers got acute and convalescent COVID-19 samples from the United States, Italy and Spain. Nucleic acid was either cDNA or gDNA, and it came from T cells, B-cell-depleted T cells, or PBMCs.

Germline loops: CDR1 SGHDT, CDR2 YYEEEE. The CDR3 covers 13 residues. Deletions cut 0 bases from V and 9 bases from J, with 7 bases between. TCRdb's copy holds only in-frame clones and misses some; the assay was immunoSEQ multiplex PCR. This repertoire shows tens of thousands of clones, more than 70% found once; its top ten account for about a sixth. The sequencing input was peripheral blood. V usage is TRBV5-6 and J usage is TRBJ1-6, with unresolved D. This TCR derives from a human donor in a cohort sampled during active COVID-19. CDR3 region: CASSLGRVSPLHF. The CDR3 region has the DNA TGTGCCAGCAGCTTGGGTCGGGTTTCACCCCTCCACTTT.